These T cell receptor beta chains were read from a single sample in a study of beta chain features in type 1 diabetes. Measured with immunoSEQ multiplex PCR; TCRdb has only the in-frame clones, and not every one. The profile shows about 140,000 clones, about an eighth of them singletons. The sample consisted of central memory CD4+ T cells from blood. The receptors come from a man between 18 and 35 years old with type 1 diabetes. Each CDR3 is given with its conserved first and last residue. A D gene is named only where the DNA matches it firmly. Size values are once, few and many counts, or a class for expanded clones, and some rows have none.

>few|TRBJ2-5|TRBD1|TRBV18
CSSSLGTANQETQYF
TGTTCCAGCTCCTTGGGGACAGCAAACCAAGAGACCCAGTACTTC
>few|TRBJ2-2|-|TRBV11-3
CASSFVRGMNTGELFF
TGTGCCAGCAGCTTCGTTAGGGGCATGAACACCGGGGAGCTGTTTTTT
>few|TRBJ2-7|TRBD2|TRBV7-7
CASSLDAERGAYEQYF
TGTGCCAGCAGCTTAGATGCGGAGCGGGGAGCCTACGAGCAGTACTTC
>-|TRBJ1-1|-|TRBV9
CASSPRGTEAFF
TGTGCCAGCAGCCCGAGAGGCACTGAAGCTTTCTTT
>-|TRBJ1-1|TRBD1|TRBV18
CASSPIGQENTEAFF
TGTGCCAGCTCACCGATTGGACAGGAGAACACTGAAGCTTTCTTT
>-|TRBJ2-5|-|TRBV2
CASQYQETQYF
TGTGCCAGCCAGTACCAAGAGACCCAGTACTTC
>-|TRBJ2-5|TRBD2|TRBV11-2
CASSLSSGGQETQYF
TGTGCCAGCAGCTTAAGTAGCGGGGGACAAGAGACCCAGTACTTC
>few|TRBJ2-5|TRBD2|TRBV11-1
CASSHGTRGETQYF
TGTGCCAGCAGCCACGGGACTAGAGGAGAGACCCAGTACTTC
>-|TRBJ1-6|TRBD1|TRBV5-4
CASSLEQGITPLHF
TGTGCCAGCAGCTTGGAACAGGGGATCACGCCCCTCCACTTT
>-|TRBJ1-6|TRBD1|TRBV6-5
CASSPGQGNSPLHF
TGTGCCAGCAGCCCCGGACAGGGGAATTCACCCCTCCACTTT
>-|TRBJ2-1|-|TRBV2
CASRAVYNEQFF
TGTGCCAGCAGGGCGGTTTACAATGAGCAGTTCTTC
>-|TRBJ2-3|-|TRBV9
CASSVDGARTDTQYF
TGTGCCAGCAGCGTAGACGGGGCCCGCACAGATACGCAGTATTTT
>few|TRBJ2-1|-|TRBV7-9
CASSFWGRPNEQFF
TGTGCCAGCAGCTTCTGGGGCCGTCCCAATGAGCAGTTCTTC
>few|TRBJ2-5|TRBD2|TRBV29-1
CSVEDLFPAGGQETQYF
TGCAGCGTTGAAGATCTTTTCCCAGCGGGGGGACAAGAGACCCAGTACTTC
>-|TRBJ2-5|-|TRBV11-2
CASSLAGSINQETQYF
TGTGCCAGCAGCTTAGCGGGGTCGATAAACCAAGAGACCCAGTACTTC
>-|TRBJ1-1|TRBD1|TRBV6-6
CASSSGTGVEAFF
TGTGCCAGCAGCTCCGGGACAGGGGTCGAAGCTTTCTTT
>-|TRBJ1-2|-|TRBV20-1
CSAGRDGYTF
TGCAGTGCTGGCAGGGATGGCTACACCTTC
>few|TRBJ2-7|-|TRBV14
CASSQVAEQYF
TGTGCCAGCAGCCAAGTGGCGGAGCAGTACTTC
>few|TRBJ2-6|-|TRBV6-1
CASSEGGPGGANVLTF
TGTGCCAGCAGTGAAGGGGGGCCAGGTGGGGCCAACGTCCTGACTTTC
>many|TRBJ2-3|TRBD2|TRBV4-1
CASRRSGEGDTQYF
TGCGCCAGCAGGCGGAGCGGGGAGGGGGATACGCAGTATTTT
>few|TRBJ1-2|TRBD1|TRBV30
CAWSGTGNYGYTF
TGTGCCTGGAGTGGGACAGGCAACTATGGCTACACCTTC
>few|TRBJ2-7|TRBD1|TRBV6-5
CASSWGTGVEYF
TGTGCCAGCAGTTGGGGGACAGGGGTCGAGTACTTC
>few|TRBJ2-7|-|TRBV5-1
CASSSGLYEQYF
TGCGCCAGCAGCTCCGGACTCTACGAGCAGTACTTC
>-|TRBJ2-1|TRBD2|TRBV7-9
CASSFSSGGIRDGEQFF
TGTGCCAGCAGCTTTTCTAGCGGGGGTATTCGGGATGGTGAGCAGTTCTTC
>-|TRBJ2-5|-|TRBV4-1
CASSQANTRTSQETQYF
TGCGCCAGCAGCCAAGCTAACACTCGGACTTCACAAGAGACCCAGTACTTC
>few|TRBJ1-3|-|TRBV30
CAWSARSSGNTIYF
TGTGCCTGGAGTGCTAGAAGCTCTGGAAACACCATATATTTT
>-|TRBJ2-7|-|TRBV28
CASSPMAGPGEQYF
TGTGCCAGCAGTCCGATGGCAGGTCCGGGCGAGCAGTACTTC
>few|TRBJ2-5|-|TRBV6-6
CASSGWDSGGAQYF
TGTGCCAGCAGTGGATGGGACAGCGGAGGGGCCCAGTACTTC
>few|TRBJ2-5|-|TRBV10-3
CAISDGQKETQYF
TGTGCCATCAGTGATGGACAGAAAGAGACCCAGTACTTC
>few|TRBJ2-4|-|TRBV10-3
CAISDPREKNIQYF
TGTGCCATCAGTGACCCTAGGGAGAAAAACATTCAGTACTTC
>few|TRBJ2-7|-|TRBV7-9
CASSPSSIHEQYF
TGTGCCAGCAGCCCTAGTAGCATCCACGAGCAGTACTTC